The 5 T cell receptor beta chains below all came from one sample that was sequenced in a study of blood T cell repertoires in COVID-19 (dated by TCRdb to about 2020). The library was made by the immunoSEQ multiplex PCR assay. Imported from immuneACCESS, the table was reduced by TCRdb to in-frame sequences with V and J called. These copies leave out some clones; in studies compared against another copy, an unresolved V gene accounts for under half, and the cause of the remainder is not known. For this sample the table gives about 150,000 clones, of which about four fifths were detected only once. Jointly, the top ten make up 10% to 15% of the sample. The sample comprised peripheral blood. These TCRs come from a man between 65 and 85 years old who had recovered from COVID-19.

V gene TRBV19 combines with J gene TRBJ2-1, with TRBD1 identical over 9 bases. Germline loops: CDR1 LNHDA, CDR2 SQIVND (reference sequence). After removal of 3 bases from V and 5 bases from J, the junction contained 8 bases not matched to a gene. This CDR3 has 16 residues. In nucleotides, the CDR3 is TGTGCCAGTAGTATGCGGGGACAGGGTTACCACAATGAGCAGTTCTTC. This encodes CASSMRGQGYHNEQFF.

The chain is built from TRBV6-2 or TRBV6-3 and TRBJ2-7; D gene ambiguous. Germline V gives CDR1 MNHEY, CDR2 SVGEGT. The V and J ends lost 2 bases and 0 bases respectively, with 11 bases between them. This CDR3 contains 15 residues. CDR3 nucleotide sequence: TGTGCCAGCAGTTACCTTGGTTGGAGCTCCTACGAGCAGTACTTC. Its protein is CASSYLGWSSYEQYF.

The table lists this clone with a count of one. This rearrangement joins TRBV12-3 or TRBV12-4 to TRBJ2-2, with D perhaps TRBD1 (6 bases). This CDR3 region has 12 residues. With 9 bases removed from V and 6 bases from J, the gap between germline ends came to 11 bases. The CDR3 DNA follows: TGTGCCAGTTCCAGGGGCGCCGGGGAGCTGTTTTTT. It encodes CASSRGAGELFF.

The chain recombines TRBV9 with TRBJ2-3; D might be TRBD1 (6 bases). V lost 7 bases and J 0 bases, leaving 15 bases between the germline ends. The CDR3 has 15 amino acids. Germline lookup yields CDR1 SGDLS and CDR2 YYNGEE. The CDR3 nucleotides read TGTGCCAGCGGTCCAGGGGTTTTTAGCACAGATACGCAGTATTTT. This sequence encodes CASGPGVFSTDTQYF.

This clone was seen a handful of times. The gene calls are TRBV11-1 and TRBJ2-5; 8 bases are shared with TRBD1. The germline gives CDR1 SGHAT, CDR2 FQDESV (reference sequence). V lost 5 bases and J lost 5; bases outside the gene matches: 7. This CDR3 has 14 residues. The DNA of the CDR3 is TGTGCCAGCAGCCCGGGACAGGTCAGGGAGACCCAGTACTTC. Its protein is CASSPGQVRETQYF.